This T cell receptor beta chain was recovered during a study of shared clonotypes between healthy human individuals. Looking at the study overall: A donor's plate count was three for CD4 naive and three for CD4 memory; CD8 naive had two and CD8 memory one. Study-wide points: Since donors were few, the genetic and exposure-history diversity represented was limited.

Naive CD8 cells lacked CD45RO, underwent positive selection for CCR7 and left out terminally differentiated effector memory CD45RA+ cells. Germline lookup yields CDR1 SEHNR and CDR2 FQNEAQ (reference sequence). The CDR3 consists of 16 residues. Trimming removed 4 bases from V and 2 bases from J, with 12 bases in between. Only in-frame clones appear in the TCRdb table, and some are missing; sequencing was by immunoSEQ multiplex PCR. In the table there are approximately 2,000,000 clones, about 94% of which are singletons. Of note for this clone: What it binds is unknown.

The receptor was isolated from a man younger than 35 in good health. Some clones in this sample may be carry-over from other donors' samples. The specimen was naive CD8+ T cells from PBMCs. The chain uses TRBV7-9 and TRBJ2-6, with D unclear. CDR3 coding DNA: TGTGCCAGCAGCTCCCAAATGGAGACTGGGGCCAACGTCCTGACTTTC. This encodes CASSSQMETGANVLTF.